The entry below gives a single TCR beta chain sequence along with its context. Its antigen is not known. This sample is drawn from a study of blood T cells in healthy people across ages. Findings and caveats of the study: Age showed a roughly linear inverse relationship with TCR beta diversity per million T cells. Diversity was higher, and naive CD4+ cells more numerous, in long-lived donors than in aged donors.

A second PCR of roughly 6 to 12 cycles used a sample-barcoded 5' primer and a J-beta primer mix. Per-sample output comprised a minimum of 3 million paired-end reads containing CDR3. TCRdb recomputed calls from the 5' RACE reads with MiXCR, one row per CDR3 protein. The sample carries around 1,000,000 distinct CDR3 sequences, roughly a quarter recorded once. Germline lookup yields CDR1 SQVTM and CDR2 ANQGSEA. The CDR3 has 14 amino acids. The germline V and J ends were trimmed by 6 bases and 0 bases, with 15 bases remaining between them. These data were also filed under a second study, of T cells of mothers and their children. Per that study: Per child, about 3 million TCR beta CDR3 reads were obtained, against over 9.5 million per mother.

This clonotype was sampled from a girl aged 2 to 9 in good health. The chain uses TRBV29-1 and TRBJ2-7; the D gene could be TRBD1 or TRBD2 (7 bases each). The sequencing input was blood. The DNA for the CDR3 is TGCAGCGTCGGGGGGCGACAGGGCTCCTACGAGCAGTACTTC. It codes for CSVGGRQGSYEQYF.